A single sample is the source of the 2 T cell receptor beta chains below, sequenced in a study of blood T cell repertoires in COVID-19. Clones were sequenced by immunoSEQ multiplex PCR, and TCRdb holds only the in-frame ones, with some missing. The sample holds hundreds of thousands of clones, around 90% seen once. The sequenced material came from PBMCs or T cells enriched from blood (not recorded which). These TCRs come from a woman aged 50 to 60 who had recovered from COVID-19.

The chain links TRBV19 to TRBJ2-5; 11 bases align to TRBD1. Germline values: CDR1 LNHDA, CDR2 SQIVND (reference sequence). The CDR3 sequence is 16 residues long. The V segment lost 3 bases and the J segment 1 base; nucleotides outside the gene matches: 4. The CDR3 spells CASSIAGTGGQETQYF. DNA for the CDR3: TGTGCCAGTAGTATCGCCGGGACAGGGGGCCAAGAGACCCAGTACTTC.

This clone was counted a few times. The rearrangement joins TRBV11-1 to TRBJ1-2; D might be TRBD1 (5 bases). Trimming took 2 bases from V and 4 from J, leaving 8 bases between them. This CDR3 is 13 amino acids long. Germline V gene sequence: CDR1 SGHAT, CDR2 FQDESV (reference sequence). CDR3 amino acids: CASSLRGTYGYTF. CDR3 sequence (DNA): TGTGCCAGCAGCTTAAGGGGCACCTATGGCTACACCTTC.